This passage covers 20 T cell receptor beta chains from one sample sequenced in a study of identical twins. From the 5' RACE reads, TCRdb called clonotypes with MiXCR, one entry per CDR3 protein. The sample records roughly 480,000 distinct CDR3 sequences, 24% being singletons. The sample was also reused in another study, on T cells expressing NK-cell markers.

Sample: CD4+ T cells sorted from blood. These receptors were obtained from a woman aged 18-29 years in good health.

The V and J genes are TRBV11-2 and TRBJ1-2; D may be TRBD1 (5 bases). The CDR3 is 13 residues long. Trimming shortened V by 3 bases and J by 8 bases, and 13 bases separated the two germline ends. CDR1 and CDR2 from the germline V gene are SGHAT and FQNNGV. In DNA form, the CDR3 reads TGTGCCAGCAGCTTCGACAGTGCGGGGGGCTACACCTTC. It translates to CASSFDSAGGYTF.

This clonotype has only one observation. The chain combines TRBV29-1 with TRBJ2-5; TRBD2 matches at 12 bases. The trim removed 5 bases at V and 3 bases at J, leaving 7 bases unmatched. Germline V CDR1 and CDR2: SQVTM, ANQGSEA. This CDR3 is built from 15 residues. CDR3 sequence reads: CSVRGLAGTEETQYF. The CDR3 DNA is TGCAGCGTTCGAGGACTAGCGGGAACGGAAGAGACCCAGTACTTC. Variable domain in full (rest from reference TRBV29-1 and TRBJ2-5): SAVISQKPSRDICQRGTSLTIQCQVDSQVTMMFWYRQQPGQSLTLIATANQGSEATYESGFVIDKFPISRPNLTFSTLTVSNMSPEDSSIYLCSVRGLAGTEETQYFGPGTRLLVL.

This chain links TRBV7-9 with TRBJ2-1, with 7 bases aligning to TRBD2. The germline V gene has CDR1 SEHNR and CDR2 FQNEAQ (reference sequence). This CDR3 spans 14 amino acids. The ends lost 5 bases at V and 5 bases at J; junction bases unmatched: 6. The chain's CDR3 is CASSRGAGNNEQFF. For the CDR3, the DNA is TGTGCCAGCAGCAGAGGAGCGGGAAACAATGAGCAGTTCTTC.

This clonotype was seen only a few times. The rearrangement uses TRBV6-1 and TRBJ2-5; tentatively, D is TRBD1 (7 bases). The germline V gene encodes CDR1 MNHNS and CDR2 SASEGT. This CDR3 is 14 amino acids long. Trimming removed 4 bases from V and 5 bases from J, with 14 bases in between. The CDR3, as DNA: TGTGCCAGCAGTGCAGGAGGGGGCGGGGAGACCCAGTACTTC. Amino acid sequence: CASSAGGGGETQYF.

The chain links TRBV5-1 to TRBJ2-1; 7 positions match TRBD2. CDR3 length: 13 residues. Germline V gene sequence: CDR1 SGHRS, CDR2 YFSETQ. The junction had 9 bases not matched to a gene; V was cut back by 5 bases and J by 10 bases. The CDR3 spells CASRVAGPGEQFF. The CDR3 DNA follows: TGCGCCAGCAGAGTAGCGGGCCCAGGGGAGCAGTTCTTC.

This rearrangement joins TRBV5-1 to TRBJ2-3; no clear D. The CDR3 is made up of 14 amino acids. Germline V gene lookup returns CDR1 SGHRS and CDR2 YFSETQ. Trimming stripped 4 bases from V and 5 bases from J, with 14 bases between. The CDR3 sequence is CASSRNTPLDTQYF. The CDR3 DNA sequence: TGCGCCAGCAGCCGGAATACCCCTCTAGATACGCAGTATTTT.

This clonotype appeared a few times. The genes are TRBV3-1 and TRBJ1-1; D gene uncertain. CDR1 and CDR2 (germline): LGHDT, YNNKEL (reference sequence). This CDR3 comprises 13 residues. The V gene lost 3 bases and the J gene lost 0 bases, with 5 bases spanning the gap. The CDR3 sequence: CASSQVMNTEAFF. The CDR3 DNA is TGTGCCAGCAGCCAGGTTATGAACACTGAAGCTTTCTTT.

The V gene is TRBV20-1, the J gene TRBJ2-1; 11 bases are shared with TRBD2. The CDR3 consists of 16 residues. V dropped 1 base and J dropped 4; count of bases not matched to a gene: 6. From germline, CDR1 is DFQATT and CDR2 SNEGSKA (reference sequence). The CDR3 region is CSARGGGTSGYNEQFF. The CDR3 DNA sequence: TGCAGTGCTAGAGGGGGTGGGACTAGCGGTTACAATGAGCAGTTCTTC.

This clonotype was counted a few times. The chain recombines TRBV20-1 with TRBJ2-1, with TRBD2 identical over 12 bases. The CDR3 sequence is 17 residues long. With V trimmed by 0 bases and J by 1 base, 4 bases remained unmatched. CDR1 and CDR2 from the germline V gene are DFQATT and SNEGSKA (reference sequence). CDR3 protein: CSARDLLAGGSYNEQFF. CDR3 nucleotides: TGCAGTGCTAGAGATCTCCTAGCGGGAGGGTCCTACAATGAGCAGTTCTTC.

The V and J genes are TRBV29-1 and TRBJ1-2; D might be TRBD1 (5 bases). The ends were cut back, 6 bases at V and 8 bases at J, with 16 bases in the middle. Germline V gene sequence: CDR1 SQVTM, CDR2 ANQGSEA. The CDR3 spans 12 residues. The CDR3 protein is CSVRTSQRGYTF. The CDR3 bases are TGCAGCGTAAGGACATCCCAGAGGGGCTACACCTTC.

V and J are TRBV9 and TRBJ1-5; no clear D gene. The V gene lost 0 bases and the J gene lost 7 bases, with 11 bases spanning the gap. The CDR3 has 14 amino acids. Germline-derived CDR1 and CDR2 are SGDLS and YYNGEE. The CDR3 is CASSVDSGPQPQHF. CDR3 DNA sequence: TGTGCCAGCAGCGTAGATTCAGGTCCCCAGCCCCAGCATTTT. The complete variable domain, with remaining parts taken from reference TRBV9 and TRBJ1-5, reads DSGVTQTPKHLITATGQRVTLRCSPRSGDLSVYWYQQSLDQGLQFLIQYYNGEERAKGNILERFSAQQFPDLHSELNLSSLELGDSALYFCASSVDSGPQPQHFGDGTRLSIL.

The sample holds many counts of this clonotype. This chain connects TRBV5-1 to TRBJ2-2, with 7 bases aligning to TRBD2. CDR1 is SGHRS, CDR2 YFSETQ, per germline. The CDR3 covers 15 residues. The junction had 1 base not matched to a gene; V was cut back by 1 base and J by 1 base. The chain's CDR3 is CASSLSSGNTGELFF. CDR3 coding DNA: TGCGCCAGCAGCTTGTCTAGCGGGAACACCGGGGAGCTGTTTTTT.

This clonotype was found a few times. The chain links TRBV7-2 to TRBJ2-4, with 9 bases aligning to TRBD1. The length of the CDR3 is 16 residues. Losses at the gene ends were 1 base for V and 4 bases for J; bases not matched to a gene: 5. Germline V CDR1 and CDR2: SGHTA, FQGNSA. The CDR3 spells CASSLGTGVKKNIQYF. DNA of the CDR3: TGTGCCAGCAGCTTAGGGACAGGGGTTAAAAAAAACATTCAGTACTTC.

This clonotype was seen more than once but under ten times. The DNA for the CDR3 is TGCAGCGTTAGAACCGGGACTATTGGGGGGACCCAGTACTTC. This encodes CSVRTGTIGGTQYF. The chain employs TRBV29-1 and TRBJ2-5; TRBD2 matches at 7 bases. The CDR3 sequence is 14 residues long. V lost 5 bases, J lost 7 bases, and 13 bases stayed unmatched. CDR1 SQVTM and CDR2 ANQGSEA come from the germline V gene.

This clonotype was observed a handful of times. This chain uses TRBV24-1 with TRBJ2-3; the match to TRBD2 covers 8 bases. Trimming took 4 bases from V and 5 from J; bases not matched to a gene: 1. Germline V gene data show CDR1 as KGHDR and CDR2 as SFDVKD. This CDR3 has 13 residues. In DNA form, the CDR3 reads TGTGCCACCAGTGAGGCGGGAGGAGATACGCAGTATTTT. It encodes CATSEAGGDTQYF.

This clonotype was seen a few times. The chain links TRBV12-3 or TRBV12-4 to TRBJ2-5, with D perhaps TRBD1 (6 bases). Trimming removed 3 bases at V and 5 bases at J, with 10 bases between. The CDR3 consists of 13 residues. This CDR3 reads CASSFWGPETQYF. CDR3 coding DNA: TGTGCCAGCAGTTTCTGGGGGCCGGAGACCCAGTACTTC.

This clonotype has just a few counts. V gene TRBV7-2 combines with J gene TRBJ2-1; 7 nucleotides match TRBD2. Trimming took 1 base from V and 4 from J; bases not matched to a gene: 4. This CDR3 region has 15 residues. In germline, CDR1 is SGHTA, CDR2 FQGNSA. Here the CDR3 DNA reads TGTGCCAGCAGCTTAGGGTCTAGCGGATACAATGAGCAGTTCTTC. Its protein is CASSLGSSGYNEQFF.

The chain carries TRBV24-1 and TRBJ2-2; D possibly uses TRBD1 or TRBD2 (5 bases each). V lost 2 bases to trimming and J lost 5 bases, with 17 bases between them. This CDR3 spans 17 amino acids. CDR1 KGHDR and CDR2 SFDVKD come from the germline V gene. The CDR3 is CATSDSGRGKWTGELFF. For the CDR3, the DNA is TGTGCCACCAGTGATTCGGGACGGGGAAAATGGACCGGGGAGCTGTTTTTT.

The CDR3 nucleotides read TGTGCCAGCAGCTTGTACAGGGAATGGGGCACCGGGGAGCTGTTTTTT. Translating it yields CASSLYREWGTGELFF. This sequence joins TRBV7-3 and TRBJ2-2; perhaps TRBD1 as D (6 bases). Looked up from germline, CDR1 is SGHTA and CDR2 is FQGTGA. This CDR3 spans 16 amino acids. V gave up 3 bases and J gave up 4 bases, with 15 bases separating them.

Only a few counts were recorded for this clonotype. The genes are TRBV12-3 or TRBV12-4 and TRBJ2-4, with D tentatively TRBD2 (7 bases). This CDR3 is built from 14 residues. V shed 4 bases and J shed 8 bases, with 15 bases lying between them. The CDR3, as DNA: TGTGCCAGCAGTTCGGGGCCGGGGGGCTACATTCAGTACTTC. This codes for CASSSGPGGYIQYF.